One sample yielded the 18 T cell receptor beta chains listed below, sequenced in a study of high-grade serous ovarian cancer treatment subgroups (dated by TCRdb to the early 2020s). Tumor samples were obtained before definitive surgery or chemotherapy. Library generation was performed with the immunoSEQ multiplex PCR assay. This immuneACCESS table, as held by TCRdb, lists in-frame sequences with V and J called but not all clones. Of the missing ones, under half trace to an unresolved V gene in checked studies; the others have no known cause. The sample has about 39,000 clones on record, roughly 83% of them singletons. About 3% of the sample lies in the top ten. The sample taken for sequencing was tumor tissue. The receptor source for this set is a human donor with high-grade serous ovarian cancer.

The chain uses TRBV7-2 and TRBJ2-4; TRBD2 matches 14 bases. With V trimmed by 5 bases and J by 9 bases, 9 bases remained unmatched. CDR1 is SGHTA and CDR2 is FQGNSA in the germline V gene. CDR3 length: 16 residues. The CDR3 sequence: CASSRLAGGKGGIQYF. The CDR3 DNA is TGTGCCAGCAGCCGACTAGCGGGAGGGAAGGGCGGCATTCAGTACTTC.

This chain connects TRBV19 to TRBJ2-1; D perhaps matches TRBD1 (6 bases). CDR1 LNHDA and CDR2 SQIVND come from the germline V gene (reference sequence). This CDR3 region has 17 residues. V was cut by 5 bases and J by 2 bases, with 19 bases left in between. CDR3 loop: CASSPVAQGTPYNEQFF. CDR3 in DNA: TGTGCCAGTAGTCCCGTTGCACAGGGTACACCCTACAATGAGCAGTTCTTC.

The sample holds a few counts of this clone. This chain joins TRBV6-5 and TRBJ2-5; D unclear. V was clipped by 1 base and J by 5 bases, with 14 bases between them. CDR1 and CDR2 (germline): MNHEY, SVGAGI. CDR3 length equals 15 residues. CDR3 in DNA: TGTGCCAGCAGTTACTATAAGGTTGGAACGGAGACCCAGTACTTC. Its protein product is CASSYYKVGTETQYF.

The chain employs TRBV7-2 and TRBJ2-5; TRBD2 matches at 7 bases. CDR3 size: 14 residues. Germline trimming cut 3 bases from V and 5 bases from J; bases unmatched to any gene: 6. Germline assignment: CDR1 SGHTA and CDR2 FQGNSA. The CDR3 region is CASSFGLVGETQYF. The CDR3 region has the DNA TGTGCCAGCAGCTTCGGACTAGTGGGGGAGACCCAGTACTTC. Full variable domain (missing parts from reference TRBV7-2 and TRBJ2-5): GAGVSQSPSNKVTEKGKDVELRCDPISGHTALYWYRQSLGQGLEFLIYFQGNSAPDKSGLPSDRFSAERTGGSVSTLTIQRTQQEDSAVYLCASSFGLVGETQYFGPGTRLLVL.

This clone was observed once. The chain is built from TRBV27 and TRBJ2-7, with 12 nucleotides matching TRBD2. J lost 4 bases, V lost 2 bases, and 3 bases had no gene match. Germline lookup yields CDR1 MNHEY and CDR2 SMNVEV (reference sequence). This CDR3 comprises 15 residues. The CDR3 region is CASSLLGLAGYEQYF. CDR3 in DNA: TGTGCCAGCAGTTTACTAGGACTAGCGGGATACGAGCAGTACTTC.

The CDR3 loop reads CASSLGPVEINEQFF. The CDR3 DNA reads as TGTGCCAGCAGCTTAGGCCCTGTGGAGATAAATGAGCAGTTCTTC. The rearrangement uses TRBV7-9 and TRBJ2-1; D is uncertain. The germline CDR1 and CDR2 sequences are SEHNR and FQNEAQ (reference sequence). This CDR3 spans 15 amino acids. Trimming cost V 1 base and J 7 bases, with 14 bases left between them.

V usage is TRBV5-1 and J usage is TRBJ2-7; D might be TRBD1 (6 bases). The CDR3 is 14 amino acids. The V gene's germline CDR1 is SGHRS and CDR2 YFSETQ. Trimming left V 0 bases short and J 3 bases short, with 10 bases between. As DNA, the CDR3 is TGCGCCAGCAGCTTGGGACAGGCCAACTACGAGCAGTACTTC. The encoded protein is CASSLGQANYEQYF. Based on the CDR3 plus reference TRBV5-1 and TRBJ2-7, the full variable domain is KAGVTQTPRYLIKTRGQQVTLSCSPISGHRSVSWYQQTPGQGLQFLFEYFSETQRNKGNFPGRFSGRQFSNSRSEMNVSTLELGDSALYLCASSLGQANYEQYFGPGTRLTVT.

The chain employs TRBV5-1 and TRBJ1-5; D gene uncertain. The CDR3 has 15 amino acids. CDR1 and CDR2 from the germline V gene are SGHRS and YFSETQ. Trimming cost V 7 bases and J 0 bases, with 14 bases left between them. CDR3 DNA sequence: TGCGCCAGCCGGTTATCCCCGGGTAGCAATCAGCCCCAGCATTTT. This encodes CASRLSPGSNQPQHF.

This chain uses TRBV18 with TRBJ1-3, with 9 bases aligning to TRBD1. Unmatched junction bases numbered 8, after V lost 2 bases and J lost 0 bases. Germline values: CDR1 KGHSH, CDR2 LQKENI. CDR3 length: 18 amino acids. CDR3 residues: CASSPVAGTGFSGNTIYF. In DNA, the CDR3 is TGTGCCAGCTCACCAGTGGCCGGGACAGGGTTCTCTGGAAACACCATATATTTT.

This clone was recorded only once. The chain couples TRBV7-2 to TRBJ2-7, with D possibly being TRBD1 or TRBD2 (5 bases each). CDR1 is SGHTA and CDR2 is FQGNSA in the germline V gene. CDR3 length: 15 amino acids. Trimming removed 1 base from V and 3 bases from J, with 13 bases in between. CDR3 sequence (DNA): TGTGCCAGCAGCTTAGTAACGGGGCAGAACTACGAGCAGTACTTC. The encoded protein is CASSLVTGQNYEQYF.

V usage is TRBV10-3 and J usage is TRBJ2-3, with unresolved D. Deletions cut 4 bases from V and 6 bases from J, with 8 bases between. Germline V gene sequence: CDR1 ENHRY, CDR2 SYGVKD. The CDR3 contains 12 residues. DNA for the CDR3: TGTGCCATCAGTGCGCAGGCGGATACGCAGTATTTT. Its translation is CAISAQADTQYF.

This clone has only one observation. This rearrangement joins TRBV28 to TRBJ1-1; 11 positions agree with TRBD1. After removal of 4 bases from V and 4 bases from J, the junction contained 8 bases not matched to a gene. The CDR3 has 16 amino acids. Germline V gene sequence: CDR1 MDHEN, CDR2 SYDVKM. The CDR3 sequence: CASSSPGQGASTEAFF. The CDR3 nucleotides read TGTGCCAGCAGTTCCCCCGGACAGGGGGCGTCCACTGAAGCTTTCTTT. The variable domain in full, completed from reference TRBV28 and TRBJ1-1, reads DVKVTQSSRYLVKRTGEKVFLECVQDMDHENMFWYRQDPGLGLRLIYFSYDVKMKEKGDIPEGYSVSREKKERFSLILESASTNQTSMYLCASSSPGQGASTEAFFGQGTRLTVV.

A single count supports this clone. V usage is TRBV12-5 and J usage is TRBJ1-1; TRBD1 aligns across 8 bases. This CDR3 has 17 residues. The V gene's germline CDR1 is LGHNT and CDR2 FRNRAP. V lost 0 bases, J lost 2 bases, and 8 bases stayed unmatched. CDR3 coding DNA: TGTGCTAGTGGTTTGGTACGGGCAGGGGGCTCTAACACTGAAGCTTTCTTT. It is translated as CASGLVRAGGSNTEAFF. The complete variable domain, with remaining parts taken from reference TRBV12-5 and TRBJ1-1, reads DARVTQTPRHKVTEMGQEVTMRCQPILGHNTVFWYRQTMMQGLELLAYFRNRAPLDDSGMPKDRFSAEMPDATLATLKIQPSEPRDSAVYFCASGLVRAGGSNTEAFFGQGTRLTVV.

The chain recombines TRBV30 with TRBJ2-4; no firm D call. Germline V CDR1 and CDR2: GTSNPN, SVGIG (reference sequence). The CDR3 is 13 residues long. Trimming took 4 bases from V and 1 from J, leaving 8 bases between them. The CDR3 nucleotides read TGTGCCTGGACGGGTGTGGCCAAAAACATTCAGTACTTC. It specifies CAWTGVAKNIQYF.

V gene TRBV4-1 combines with J gene TRBJ1-2; D call uncertain. The CDR3 consists of 17 residues. Trimming pared 0 bases from V and 3 bases from J, leaving 17 bases between. CDR1 is MGHRA and CDR2 is YSYEKL in the germline V gene. The CDR3 loop reads CASSQDGLGPPDYGYTF. The CDR3 coding sequence is TGCGCCAGCAGCCAAGATGGCCTGGGTCCCCCTGACTATGGCTACACCTTC.

The chain links TRBV7-9 to TRBJ1-2; no reliable D call. CDR3 length: 14 amino acids. In germline, CDR1 is SEHNR, CDR2 FQNEAQ (reference sequence). V lost 6 bases and J lost 13, with 24 bases in between. The CDR3 sequence: CASRQFDGPEIFTF. The CDR3 nucleotides are TGTGCCAGCAGGCAATTCGACGGGCCAGAAATTTTCACCTTC.

The chain has TRBV28 and TRBJ2-1, with D unclear. V dropped 5 bases and J dropped 4 bases, with 9 bases sitting between them. Germline V gives CDR1 MDHEN, CDR2 SYDVKM. The CDR3 is 13 amino acids. The DNA of the CDR3 is TGTGCCAGCAGTGTCCCGGGTTACAATGAGCAGTTCTTC. It translates to CASSVPGYNEQFF. Drawing the rest from reference TRBV28 and TRBJ2-1, the complete variable domain is DVKVTQSSRYLVKRTGEKVFLECVQDMDHENMFWYRQDPGLGLRLIYFSYDVKMKEKGDIPEGYSVSREKKERFSLILESASTNQTSMYLCASSVPGYNEQFFGPGTRLTVL.

V is TRBV28 and J is TRBJ2-1, with D possibly being TRBD1 (5 bases). The ends were cut back, 6 bases at V and 10 bases at J, with 13 bases in the middle. The CDR3 covers 12 residues. The germline V gene encodes CDR1 MDHEN and CDR2 SYDVKM. CDR3: CASRVGVREQFF. CDR3 bases: TGTGCCAGCAGGGTAGGGGTACGAGAGCAGTTCTTC. Combining the CDR3 with reference TRBV28 and TRBJ2-1 gives the whole variable domain DVKVTQSSRYLVKRTGEKVFLECVQDMDHENMFWYRQDPGLGLRLIYFSYDVKMKEKGDIPEGYSVSREKKERFSLILESASTNQTSMYLCASRVGVREQFFGPGTRLTVL.